The 2 T cell receptor beta chains given below trace back to one sample, sequenced in a study of T cell changes during pregnancy in multiple sclerosis. Assay: immunoSEQ multiplex PCR; the TCRdb copy retains only in-frame clones and omits some. This table has under 60,000 clones, around 93% appearing once. The sequencing here drew on CD4+ T cells from peripheral blood mononuclear cells, taken after pregnancy. Receptor source: a female donor with multiple sclerosis, enrolled in a pregnancy study.

V and J are TRBV6-5 and TRBJ1-2, with D unclear. In germline, CDR1 is MNHEY, CDR2 SVGAGI. V lost 0 bases to trimming and J lost 0 bases, with 11 bases between them. CDR3 length equals 16 residues. CDR3 region: CASSYSEQPANYGYTF. CDR3 nucleotides: TGTGCCAGCAGTTACTCCGAACAGCCCGCTAACTATGGCTACACCTTC.

The DNA of the CDR3 is TGCGCCAGCAGCCAAGACAGGGGGAGGACAGATACGCAGTATTTT. Translation: CASSQDRGRTDTQYF. This chain connects TRBV4-3 to TRBJ2-3; maybe TRBD1 (7 bases). The V gene lost 0 bases and the J gene lost 3 bases, with 10 bases spanning the gap. Germline CDR1 LGHNA, CDR2 YSLEER. This CDR3 is built from 15 residues.